Shown below are 16 T cell receptor beta chains from a single sample sequenced in a study of tumor-infiltrating lymphocytes in primary liver carcinoma. Production of TCR beta cDNA used approximately 0.45 ug total RNA together with a constant-region primer. It was through three nested multiplex PCR rounds of slightly modified ARM-PCR that TCR beta libraries arose. It was with TRBV1-TRBV30 forward primers and a C-beta reverse primer that the first two PCR rounds were run, at roughly 10 cycles each. TCRdb processed the multiplex PCR reads anew with MiXCR; each CDR3 protein has one entry. The data hold 180,000 or so distinct CDR3 sequences, with 50% to 75% observed a single time. Germline DNA was also extracted, while the blood RNA originated from unsorted whole blood. Sample: peripheral blood. Source of these receptors: a man aged 35 to 55 with primary liver carcinoma and hepatitis B virus infection.

This clonotype was seen ten or more times. The chain has TRBV11-2 and TRBJ2-7, with TRBD2 identical over 7 bases. CDR3 length equals 13 residues. J lost 6 bases, V lost 1 base, and 3 bases had no gene match. Germline CDR1 SGHAT, CDR2 FQNNGV. In DNA form, the CDR3 reads TGTGCCAGCAGCTTAGTAGGGGAGGGCGAGCAGTACTTC. Translating gives CASSLVGEGEQYF. Full variable domain (outside the CDR3, taken from reference TRBV11-2 and TRBJ2-7): EAGVAQSPRYKIIEKRQSVAFWCNPISGHATLYWYQQILGQGPKLLIQFQNNGVVDDSQLPKDRFSAERLKGVDSTLKIQPAKLEDSAVYLCASSLVGEGEQYFGPGTRLTVT.

This rearrangement joins TRBV11-3 to TRBJ1-3, with D unresolved. Per germline, CDR1 SGHNT and CDR2 YENEEA. CDR3 size: 15 residues. The CDR3 bases are TGTGCTATCAGCTTGGACGGGAACTCTGGAAACACCATATATTTT. Translated, it gives CAISLDGNSGNTIYF.

This clonotype was recorded once. A much larger clone lies a single base off, so this may be a read error. The gene calls are TRBV4-2 and TRBJ2-5; D possibly corresponds to TRBD1 (5 bases). The CDR3 runs 15 residues. Germline V lookup: CDR1 LGHNA, CDR2 YNFKEQ. V was trimmed by 0 bases and J by 9 bases, leaving 17 bases between them. The CDR3 reads CASSQDSDGAQAQYF. In nucleotides, the CDR3 is TGTGCCAGCAGCCAAGACAGCGATGGGGCTCAGGCCCAGTACTTC.

A few counts support this clonotype. This rearrangement joins TRBV14 to TRBJ1-1; D is undetermined. The V gene lost 1 base and the J gene lost 1 base, with 4 bases spanning the gap. The CDR3 length is 13 residues. Germline-derived CDR1 and CDR2 are SGHDN and FVKESK. DNA for the CDR3: TGTGCCAGCAGCCAAGTCTGGAACACTGAAGCTTTCTTT. Protein: CASSQVWNTEAFF.

A note on this clonotype: Germline and junction disagree at one end, which may indicate a read error. The chain employs TRBV30 and TRBJ1-5; 8 bases are shared with TRBD1. This CDR3 has 15 residues. CDR1 GTSNPN and CDR2 SVGIG come from the germline V gene (reference sequence). The CDR3 region has the DNA TGTGCCTGGAGAATGGGGACAGGAGAACGACAGCCCCAGCTTTTT. Protein: CAWRMGTGERQPQLF.

This clonotype was detected only once. The rearrangement links TRBV6-1 to TRBJ1-6; D ambiguous. Germline loops: CDR1 MNHNS, CDR2 SASEGT. The V end lost 7 bases, the J end lost 14 bases, and 12 bases lay between the germline ends. The CDR3 loop spans 11 amino acids. The CDR3 here is CASMLSTALHF. CDR3 DNA: TGTGCCAGCATGTTGTCAACCGCCCTCCACTTT.

There are many counts of this clonotype. The chain links TRBV11-2 to TRBJ1-2; D is perhaps TRBD1 (5 bases). This CDR3 has 16 amino acids. Germline assignment: CDR1 SGHAT and CDR2 FQNNGV. V lost 1 base, J lost 5 bases, and 17 bases lay in between. The CDR3 region has the DNA TGTGCCAGCAGCTTAGCGACAGCCACGGCCATATATGGCTACACCTTC. Translated: CASSLATATAIYGYTF.

This clonotype was recorded many times. The chain carries TRBV6-5 and TRBJ1-2, with TRBD1 matching 7 bases. Germline CDR1 and CDR2: MNHEY and SVGAGI. The CDR3 runs to 12 residues. J lost 6 bases, V lost 10 bases, and 8 bases had no gene match. The CDR3 protein is CATMTGPDGYTF. The CDR3 nucleotides read TGTGCCACTATGACAGGGCCTGATGGCTACACCTTC.

In this sample, this clonotype turned up many times. The chain carries TRBV5-1 and TRBJ2-7, with 12 bases fitting TRBD2. V lost 4 bases, J lost 3 bases, and 5 bases stayed unmatched. The CDR3 is 15 residues long. Germline V gives CDR1 SGHRS, CDR2 YFSETQ. CDR3 bases: TGCGCCAGCAGCGAGACTAGCGGGGGTGTCTACGAGCAGTACTTC. Its protein product is CASSETSGGVYEQYF.

Notes on this clonotype: Since no conserved phenylalanine or tryptophan closes the CDR3, a read error is the likely cause. The chain is built from TRBV11-3 and TRBJ2-3, with D unresolved. Trimming removed 7 bases at V and 4 bases at J, with 12 bases between. This CDR3 has 13 amino acids. Germline V gives CDR1 SGHNT, CDR2 YENEEA. The CDR3 DNA is TGTGCCAGCAACTGGGGTGAGGCAGATACGCAGTATCTT. This sequence encodes CASNWGEADTQYL.

About this clonotype itself: Germline and junction disagree at one end, which may indicate a read error. J is TRBJ2-7 and V is TRBV5-1, with D perhaps matching TRBD2 (5 bases). CDR3 size: 14 residues. The germline gives CDR1 SGHRS, CDR2 YFSETQ. CDR3 in amino acids: CASSLGAGVYEQYF. CDR3 nucleotide sequence: TGCGCCAGCAGTTTGGGAGCCGGGGTCTACGAGCAGTACTTC.

CDR3 in amino acids: CAKSLESQPQHF. CDR3 coding DNA: TGTGCCAAGAGCCTCGAAAGTCAGCCCCAGCATTTT. J is TRBJ1-5 and V is TRBV11-2; D not certain. Germline CDR1 and CDR2: SGHAT and FQNNGV. The CDR3 has 12 amino acids. With 10 bases removed from V and 6 bases from J, the gap between germline ends came to 13 bases.

The V call is TRBV6-5, the J call TRBJ2-3; D might be TRBD2 (5 bases). Deletions cut 3 bases from V and 2 bases from J, with 9 bases between. Germline V gene data show CDR1 as MNHEY and CDR2 as SVGAGI. The CDR3 totals 14 residues. The CDR3 is CASSYDSDTDTQYF. DNA for the CDR3: TGTGCCAGCAGTTATGATAGCGACACAGATACGCAGTATTTT.

The chain joins TRBV29-1 to TRBJ1-2, with D unresolved. This CDR3 region has 12 residues. The germline CDR1 and CDR2 sequences are SQVTM and ANQGSEA. Trimming left V 0 bases short and J 4 bases short, with 6 bases between. The chain's CDR3 is CSVEDALYGYTF. The CDR3 coding sequence is TGCAGCGTTGAAGATGCCCTCTATGGCTACACCTTC.

As to this clonotype: At one end the junction does not follow the germline gene, possibly because of a read error. V usage is TRBV7-2 and J usage is TRBJ2-2; 7 bases align to TRBD1. Looked up from germline, CDR1 is SGHTA and CDR2 is FQGNSA. The CDR3 sequence is 17 residues long. CDR3 in DNA: TGTGCCAGCAGCTGGACCCCGGGACAGAGGAACACCGGTGAGCTGTTTTTT. The encoded protein is CASSWTPGQRNTGELFF.

The chain employs TRBV14 and TRBJ1-6; D not resolved. With 0 bases removed from V and 10 bases from J, the gap between germline ends came to 16 bases. The CDR3 has 16 residues. The germline gives CDR1 SGHDN, CDR2 FVKESK. The CDR3 protein is CASSQELPQEGSPLHF. CDR3 DNA sequence: TGTGCCAGCAGCCAAGAGCTTCCGCAGGAGGGATCACCCCTCCACTTT.